This passage covers 18 T cell receptor beta chains from one sample sequenced in a study of T cells in Graves' hyperthyroidism and ophthalmopathy. TCR beta CDR3 regions were amplified from RNA. An initial round of RT-PCR targeting the TCR CDR3 relied on the HTBI primer set. TCRdb recomputed calls from the multiplex PCR reads with MiXCR, one row per CDR3 protein. Here the sample spans 700,000 to 950,000 distinct CDR3 sequences, about 35% being singletons. Sequenced sample: blood. The receptors here all came from a woman aged 35 to 49 with Graves' hyperthyroidism.

This clonotype was counted between two and nine times. This may stem from a read error, because a much larger clone lies one nucleotide away. J is TRBJ1-2 and V is TRBV9; D call uncertain. Looked up from germline, CDR1 is SGDLS and CDR2 is YYNGEE. The CDR3 spans 13 residues. DNA for the CDR3: TGTGCCAGCAGCGTTAACCACGGGGATGGCCACACCTTC. Protein: CASSVNHGDGHTF.

This clonotype was detected only a few times. The chain joins TRBV4-3 to TRBJ1-5, with no clear D. The germline gives CDR1 LGHNA, CDR2 YSLEER. The CDR3 is made up of 16 amino acids. V was clipped by 1 base and J by 5 bases, with 15 bases between them. This CDR3 is CASSQAWPLDYQPQHF. CDR3 bases: TGCGCCAGCAGCCAAGCATGGCCCTTAGATTATCAGCCCCAGCATTTT.

This clonotype was counted ten times or more. The chain carries TRBV25-1 and TRBJ1-6; D unresolved. Trimming took off 3 bases at V and 8 bases at J, with 11 bases between the two ends. The CDR3 has 14 amino acids. Germline values: CDR1 MGHDK, CDR2 SYGVNS. The CDR3: CASSEPKGYSPLHF. The DNA for the CDR3 is TGTGCCAGCAGTGAGCCTAAAGGGTATTCACCCCTCCACTTT.

The V and J genes are TRBV7-9 and TRBJ1-1; D gene unclear. Germline values: CDR1 SEHNR, CDR2 FQNEAQ (reference sequence). The CDR3 is 13 residues long. V was trimmed by 5 bases and J by 6 bases, leaving 13 bases between them. The CDR3 nucleotides are TGTGCCAGCAGCCAATTGGAGGTCGCTGAAGCTTTCTTT. Amino acid sequence: CASSQLEVAEAFF.

This clonotype was observed a few times. A much larger clone differs by one base, so this may be a read error. V and J are TRBV4-2 and TRBJ1-2; 7 nucleotides match TRBD1. The germline gives CDR1 LGHNA, CDR2 YNFKEQ. The CDR3 is made up of 14 amino acids. V lost 0 bases to trimming and J lost 4 bases; unmatched junction nucleotides: 2. As DNA, the CDR3 is TGTGCCAGCAGCCAAGACAGGGGGATCTATGGCTACACCTTC. Protein product: CASSQDRGIYGYTF.

This clonotype was observed a handful of times. The V and J genes are TRBV5-5 and TRBJ1-4, with D unclear. Germline loops: CDR1 SGHKS, CDR2 YYEKEE (reference sequence). V lost 4 bases to trimming and J lost 4 bases, with 14 bases between them. There are 15 residues in the CDR3. The CDR3 protein is CASSPWTEYNEKLFF. The CDR3 DNA follows: TGTGCCAGCAGCCCCTGGACGGAATATAATGAAAAACTGTTTTTT.

The chain combines TRBV10-3 with TRBJ1-5, with D maybe TRBD1 (6 bases). V was shortened by 10 bases and J by 6 bases, with 25 bases between the two germline ends. The germline gives CDR1 ENHRY, CDR2 SYGVKD. The CDR3 spans 16 residues. CDR3 nucleotides: TGTGCCAGCAGCGGGCCCGGGGGCGTAGGGGCTCAGCCCCAGCATTTT. As protein: CASSGPGGVGAQPQHF.

This sequence joins TRBV7-9 and TRBJ1-2, with TRBD1 identical over 9 bases. Per the germline V gene, CDR1 is SEHNR and CDR2 is FQNEAQ (reference sequence). The length of the CDR3 is 17 residues. V trimming: 6 bases; J trimming: 6 bases; junction bases outside the gene matches: 17. The CDR3 nucleotides read TGTGCCAGCAGTCCAGGCCCGGACAGGGGCTTTCTTGATGGCTACACCTTC. Its protein product is CASSPGPDRGFLDGYTF. The whole variable domain, filled in from reference TRBV7-9 and TRBJ1-2, reads DTGVSQNPRHKITKRGQNVTFRCDPISEHNRLYWYRQTLGQGPEFLTYFQNEAQLEKSRLLSDRFSAERPKGSFSTLEIQRTEQGDSAMYLCASSPGPDRGFLDGYTFGSGTRLTVV.

This clonotype showed up many times. This chain links TRBV7-9 with TRBJ2-7, with D maybe TRBD1 (6 bases). This CDR3 spans 15 amino acids. Germline loops: CDR1 SEHNR, CDR2 FQNEAQ (reference sequence). V was trimmed by 6 bases and J by 0 bases, leaving 15 bases between them. The CDR3 DNA follows: TGTGCCAGCAGTATGGACAGCGCCAACTCCTACGAGCAGTACTTC. Translated: CASSMDSANSYEQYF. Filled out from reference TRBV7-9 and TRBJ2-7, the complete variable domain reads DTGVSQNPRHKITKRGQNVTFRCDPISEHNRLYWYRQTLGQGPEFLTYFQNEAQLEKSRLLSDRFSAERPKGSFSTLEIQRTEQGDSAMYLCASSMDSANSYEQYFGPGTRLTVT.

The chain links TRBV20-1 to TRBJ2-7; TRBD1 aligns across 8 bases. Germline V gene lookup returns CDR1 DFQATT and CDR2 SNEGSKA (reference sequence). V was clipped by 1 base and J by 3 bases; unmatched bases: 5. The CDR3 is 14 residues long. The CDR3 nucleotides are TGCAGTGCTAGAGGGAACACAGGGGGCTACGAGCAGTACTTC. Translated: CSARGNTGGYEQYF.

This clonotype came up a few times. The chain has TRBV7-9 and TRBJ2-5, with a tentative D call TRBD2 (5 bases). Germline V lookup: CDR1 SEHNR, CDR2 FQNEAQ (reference sequence). The V end lost 10 bases, the J end lost 5 bases, and 14 bases lay between the germline ends. CDR3 size: 12 residues. The CDR3: CAISFSGETQYF. The CDR3, as DNA: TGTGCCATCTCGTTTTCGGGGGAGACCCAGTACTTC.

This clonotype was recorded a few times. The chain uses TRBV6-5 and TRBJ1-2, with 10 positions matching TRBD1. Germline-derived CDR1 and CDR2 are MNHEY and SVGAGI. V dropped 2 bases and J dropped 6; count of bases not matched to a gene: 9. The CDR3 sequence is 16 residues long. This CDR3 is CASSYTSTGGADGYTF. In DNA form, the CDR3 reads TGTGCCAGCAGTTACACGTCGACAGGGGGCGCGGATGGCTACACCTTC.

The chain couples TRBV12-3 or TRBV12-4 to TRBJ2-5; 9 bases map to TRBD1. V lost 2 bases and J lost 4; bases outside the gene matches: 5. The CDR3 extends over 15 amino acids. The CDR3 region is CASSLLGQGGETQYF. CDR3 DNA: TGTGCCAGCAGTTTATTGGGACAGGGAGGAGAGACCCAGTACTTC.

The chain employs TRBV29-1 and TRBJ2-7; weak D call: TRBD2 (6 bases). The CDR3 extends over 11 amino acids. V was clipped by 8 bases and J by 8 bases, with 16 bases between them. Germline CDR1 is SQVTM and CDR2 is ANQGSEA. The CDR3 DNA reads as TGCAGCCGCGGGGTCCCTTCCCAGCAGTACTTC. Protein: CSRGVPSQQYF.

With regard to this clonotype: A much larger clone is a single base away; this may be a read error. V is TRBV20-1 and J is TRBJ1-5, with a possible D match to TRBD1 (5 bases). The J call is doubtful: the DNA matches TRBJ2-3 better. The CDR3 spans 14 residues. Germline CDR1 DFQATT, CDR2 SNEGSKA (reference sequence). Here the CDR3 DNA reads TGCAGTGCTAGAGATGGGCAGGGCTATCAGCCCCAGTATTTT. Amino acid sequence: CSARDGQGYQPQYF.

This clonotype showed up many times. The V call is TRBV10-3, the J call TRBJ1-2; TRBD1 matches at 7 bases. Germline CDR1 ENHRY, CDR2 SYGVKD. With 11 bases clipped from V and 2 bases from J, the junction kept 8 bases outside the gene matches. CDR3 length: 13 residues. CDR3 sequence (DNA): TGTGCCGCCGGGACAGCCAGCAACTATGGCTACACCTTC. It codes for CAAGTASNYGYTF.

This clonotype has a count of ten or more. J is TRBJ1-5 and V is TRBV16; D remains unclear. The V end lost 1 base, the J end lost 4 bases, and 8 bases lay between the germline ends. The CDR3 consists of 14 residues. Germline V gene sequence: CDR1 KGHSY, CDR2 FQNENV. Written as DNA, the CDR3 is TGTGCCAGCAGCCAATATGGCATGAATCAGCCCCAGCATTTT. Amino acids: CASSQYGMNQPQHF.

This chain joins TRBV7-2 and TRBJ2-5; the D call may be TRBD1 or TRBD2 (6 bases each). Looked up from germline, CDR1 is SGHTA and CDR2 is FQGNSA. The CDR3 runs to 16 residues. V lost 4 bases to trimming and J lost 2 bases, with 17 bases between them. This CDR3 reads CASSSQGGGAQETQYF. CDR3 sequence (DNA): TGTGCCAGCAGCTCCCAAGGGGGAGGAGCGCAAGAGACCCAGTACTTC.